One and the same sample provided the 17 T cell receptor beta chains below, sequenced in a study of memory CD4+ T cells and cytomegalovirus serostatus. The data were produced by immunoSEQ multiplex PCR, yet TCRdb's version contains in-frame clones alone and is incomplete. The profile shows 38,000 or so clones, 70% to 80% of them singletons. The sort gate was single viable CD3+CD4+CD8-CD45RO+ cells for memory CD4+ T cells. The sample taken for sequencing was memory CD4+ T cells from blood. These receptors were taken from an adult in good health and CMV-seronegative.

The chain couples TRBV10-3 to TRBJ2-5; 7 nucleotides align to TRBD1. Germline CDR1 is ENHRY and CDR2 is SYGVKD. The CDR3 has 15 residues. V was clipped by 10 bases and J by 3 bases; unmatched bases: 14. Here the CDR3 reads CATSRQVGTEETQYF. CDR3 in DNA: TGTGCCACCAGCCGGCAGGTCGGGACAGAAGAGACCCAGTACTTC.

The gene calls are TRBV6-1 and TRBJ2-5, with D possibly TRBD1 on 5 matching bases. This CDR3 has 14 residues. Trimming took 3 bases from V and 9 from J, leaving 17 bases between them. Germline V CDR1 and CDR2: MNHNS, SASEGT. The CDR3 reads CASSEGNRLEAQYF. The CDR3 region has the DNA TGTGCCAGCAGTGAGGGGAACAGGCTTGAGGCCCAGTACTTC.

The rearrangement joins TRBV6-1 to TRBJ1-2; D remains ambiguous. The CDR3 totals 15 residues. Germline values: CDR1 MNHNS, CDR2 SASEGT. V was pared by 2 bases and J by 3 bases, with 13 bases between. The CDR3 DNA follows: TGTGCCAGCAGTGAAAGGGCGGTGGGAGACTATGGCTACACCTTC. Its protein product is CASSERAVGDYGYTF.

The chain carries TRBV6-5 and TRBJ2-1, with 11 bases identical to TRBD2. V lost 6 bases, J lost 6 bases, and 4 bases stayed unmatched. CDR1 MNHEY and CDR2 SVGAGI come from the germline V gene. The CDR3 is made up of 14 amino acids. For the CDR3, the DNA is TGTGCCAGCAGCTATAGCGGGGGGGGCAATGAGCAGTTCTTC. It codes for CASSYSGGGNEQFF.

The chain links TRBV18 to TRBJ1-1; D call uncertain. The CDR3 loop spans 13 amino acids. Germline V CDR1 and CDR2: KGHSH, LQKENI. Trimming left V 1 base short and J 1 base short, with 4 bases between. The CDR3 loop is CASSPQKNTEAFF. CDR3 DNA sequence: TGTGCCAGCTCACCACAGAAGAACACTGAAGCTTTCTTT.

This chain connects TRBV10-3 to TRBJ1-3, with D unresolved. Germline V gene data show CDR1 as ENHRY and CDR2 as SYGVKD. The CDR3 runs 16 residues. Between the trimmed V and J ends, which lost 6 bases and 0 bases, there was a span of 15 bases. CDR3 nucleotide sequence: TGTGCCATCAGGTCTTTGCGGCAGAGCTCTGGAAACACCATATATTTT. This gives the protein CAIRSLRQSSGNTIYF.

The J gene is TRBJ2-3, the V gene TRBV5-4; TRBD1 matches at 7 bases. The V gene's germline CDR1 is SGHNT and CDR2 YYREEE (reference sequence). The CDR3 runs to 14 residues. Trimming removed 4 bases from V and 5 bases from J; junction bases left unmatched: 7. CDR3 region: CASSHTTGVDTQYF. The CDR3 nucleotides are TGTGCCAGCAGCCATACCACAGGGGTAGATACGCAGTATTTT.

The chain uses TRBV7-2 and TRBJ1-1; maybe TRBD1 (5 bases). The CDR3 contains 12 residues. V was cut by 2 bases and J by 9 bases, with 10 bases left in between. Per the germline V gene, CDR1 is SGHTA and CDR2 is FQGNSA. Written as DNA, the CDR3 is TGTGCCAGCAGCTTATTGACAGAAAAAGCTTTCTTT. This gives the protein CASSLLTEKAFF.

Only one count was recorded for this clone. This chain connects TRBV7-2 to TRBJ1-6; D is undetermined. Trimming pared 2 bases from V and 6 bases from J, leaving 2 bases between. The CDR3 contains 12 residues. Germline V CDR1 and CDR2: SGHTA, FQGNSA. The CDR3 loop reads CASSLSNSPLHF. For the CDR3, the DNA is TGTGCCAGCAGCTTAAGTAATTCACCCCTCCACTTT. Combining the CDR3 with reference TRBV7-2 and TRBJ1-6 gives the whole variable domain GAGVSQSPSNKVTEKGKDVELRCDPISGHTALYWYRQSLGQGLEFLIYFQGNSAPDKSGLPSDRFSAERTGGSVSTLTIQRTQQEDSAVYLCASSLSNSPLHFGNGTRLTVT.

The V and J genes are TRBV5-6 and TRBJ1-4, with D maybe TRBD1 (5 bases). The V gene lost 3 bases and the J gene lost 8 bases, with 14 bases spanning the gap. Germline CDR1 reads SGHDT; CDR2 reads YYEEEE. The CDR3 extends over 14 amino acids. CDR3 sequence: CASSSRGGSEKLFF. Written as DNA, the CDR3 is TGTGCCAGCAGCTCCCGGGGGGGTAGCGAAAAACTGTTTTTT.

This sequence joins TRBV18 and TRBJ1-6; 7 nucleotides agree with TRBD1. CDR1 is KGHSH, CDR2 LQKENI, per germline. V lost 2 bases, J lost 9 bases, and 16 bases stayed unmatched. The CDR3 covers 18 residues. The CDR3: CASSPDRVGTGNSSPLHF. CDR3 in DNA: TGTGCCAGCTCACCAGACAGGGTCGGTACCGGTAATAGTTCACCCCTCCACTTT. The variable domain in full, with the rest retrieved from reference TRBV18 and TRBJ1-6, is NAGVMQNPRHLVRRRGQEARLRCSPMKGHSHVYWYRQLPEEGLKFMVYLQKENIIDESGMPKERFSAEFPKEGPSILRIQQVVRGDSAAYFCASSPDRVGTGNSSPLHFGNGTRLTVT.

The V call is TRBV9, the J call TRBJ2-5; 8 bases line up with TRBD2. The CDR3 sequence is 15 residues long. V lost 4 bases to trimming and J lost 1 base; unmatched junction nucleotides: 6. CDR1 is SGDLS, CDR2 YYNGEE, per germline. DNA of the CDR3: TGTGCCAGCAGCACCCGGGGGGGGGCCCAAGAGACCCAGTACTTC. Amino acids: CASSTRGGAQETQYF.

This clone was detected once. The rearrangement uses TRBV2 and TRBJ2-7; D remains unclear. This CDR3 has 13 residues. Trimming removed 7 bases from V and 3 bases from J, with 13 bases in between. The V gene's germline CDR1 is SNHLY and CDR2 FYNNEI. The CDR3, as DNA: TGTGCCAGCAAAGTCGCGGAGATCTACGAGCAGTACTTC. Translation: CASKVAEIYEQYF.

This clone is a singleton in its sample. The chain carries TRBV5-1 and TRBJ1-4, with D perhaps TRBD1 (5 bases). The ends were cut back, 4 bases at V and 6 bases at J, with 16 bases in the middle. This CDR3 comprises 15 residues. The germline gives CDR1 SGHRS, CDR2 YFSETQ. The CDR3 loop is CASSMADGRDEKLFF. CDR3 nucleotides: TGCGCCAGCAGCATGGCGGACGGCAGGGATGAAAAACTGTTTTTT.

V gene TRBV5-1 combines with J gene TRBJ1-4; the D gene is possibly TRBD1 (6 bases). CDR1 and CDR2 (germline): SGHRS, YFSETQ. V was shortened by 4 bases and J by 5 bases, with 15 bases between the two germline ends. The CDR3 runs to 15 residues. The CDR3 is CASSTTGTMNEKLFF. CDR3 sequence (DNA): TGCGCCAGCAGCACGACAGGCACGATGAATGAAAAACTGTTTTTT.

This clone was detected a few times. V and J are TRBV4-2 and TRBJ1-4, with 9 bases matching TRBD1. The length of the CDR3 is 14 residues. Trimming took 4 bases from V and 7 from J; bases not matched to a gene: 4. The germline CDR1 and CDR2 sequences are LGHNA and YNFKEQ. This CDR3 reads CASSRGQGLEKLFF. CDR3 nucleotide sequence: TGTGCCAGCAGCCGCGGACAGGGGCTTGAAAAACTGTTTTTT.

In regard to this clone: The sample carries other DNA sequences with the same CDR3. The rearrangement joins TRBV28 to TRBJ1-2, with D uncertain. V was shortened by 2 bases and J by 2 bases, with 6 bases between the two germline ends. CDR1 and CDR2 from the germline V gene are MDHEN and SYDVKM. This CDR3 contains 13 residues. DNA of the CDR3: TGTGCCAGCAGTTTAGGAACGAACTATGGCTACACCTTC. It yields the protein CASSLGTNYGYTF.